The next 29 T cell receptor beta chains were all read from a single sample in a study of CD8+ T cells in alopecia areata. Sequencing relied on a cDNA template that was reverse transcribed from extracted RNA. Profiled with immunoSEQ multiplex PCR; TCRdb holds only in-frame clones, not every one. The data show over 250,000 clones, with none appearing a single time. On the basis of CD4, CD8alpha, NKG2D, NKG2ACE and other markers, pooled cutaneous lymph node cells were sorted. Source material: CD4+ T cells sorted from a lymph node. The receptors originated from a C3H/HeJ mouse with alopecia areata. For this mouse line, the MHC haplotype is H2-k.

Concerning this clone: Germline and genes here are mouse. The missing CDR3 end, 3 residues past where the read stops, is filled in from the germline J gene. This sequence joins TRBV31 and TRBJ1-6; tentatively, D is TRBD1 (6 bases). TRBJ1-6 is placed among ORFs of uncertain function. This CDR3 is built from 16 residues. CDR1 and CDR2 from the germline V gene are GKSSPN and SITVG. Trimming stripped 0 bases from V and 2 bases from J, with 11 bases between. This chain's CDR3 is CAWSLGGRTYNSPLYF. The CDR3 bases that were read are TGTGCCTGGAGTCTGGGGGGGCGCACCTATAATTCGCCC.

To note about this clone: Gene names are mouse gene names. The same CDR3 can be traced to other DNA sequences in this sample. CDR3 protein: CASGDRGTGQLYF. Incomplete CDR3 DNA: TGTGCCAGCGGGGACAGGGGCACCGGG. The chain carries TRBV13-2 and TRBJ2-2, with TRBD1 identical over 9 bases. The read ends 4 residues early relative to the CDR3; the germline J gene fills the gap. In germline, CDR1 is NNHNN, CDR2 SYGAGS (reference sequence). The length of the CDR3 is 13 residues. The ends lost 5 bases at V and 4 bases at J; junction bases unmatched: 0.

Concerning this clone itself: A much larger clone lies a single base off, so this may be a read error. Mouse names are used for the genes. The CDR3 end is not reached by the read, which stops 4 residues before it; the germline J gene fills it in. This same CDR3 is encoded by further DNA sequences in the sample. The gene calls are TRBV13-1 and TRBJ2-5; 9 nucleotides align to TRBD2. Germline V gives CDR1 NSHNY, CDR2 SYGAGN. The CDR3 totals 14 residues. CDR3 bases read: TGTGCCAGCAGTGATGGGACTGGGGAAGAC. Translating gives CASSDGTGED. The complete CDR3 protein is CASSDGTGEDTQYF.

About this clone itself: The gene names here belong to mouse. The CDR3 end lies 4 residues beyond the end of the read and is filled in from the germline J gene. The chain carries TRBV4 and TRBJ1-1, with unresolved D. This CDR3 contains 12 residues. V was pared by 5 bases and J by 1 base, with 5 bases between. Germline V gene sequence: CDR1 LGHDT, CDR2 YNNKQL (reference sequence). Incomplete CDR3 DNA: TGTGCCAGCAGCCTCAGAAACACA. Protein product: CASSLRNT. From start to end, the CDR3 is CASSLRNTEVFF.

Concerning this clone: The genes and germline here are from mouse. The missing CDR3 end, 4 residues past where the read stops, is filled in from the germline J gene. V and J are TRBV31 and TRBJ2-1; 8 bases match TRBD1. Germline V gives CDR1 GKSSPN, CDR2 SITVG. The CDR3 totals 15 residues. Trimming at V came to 3 bases and at J to 3 bases, leaving 7 bases not matched to a gene. Here the CDR3 reads CAWSLPGTGYAEQFF. The CDR3 bases that were read are TGTGCCTGGAGCCTGCCCGGGACAGGCTATGCT.

A note on this clone: Genes and germline come from the mouse. The CDR3 is cut off 4 residues early in the read; its end comes from the germline J gene. The sample holds other DNA sequences that translate to the same CDR3. This chain joins TRBV19 and TRBJ2-1; 12 nucleotides match TRBD2. Germline V CDR1 and CDR2: FNHDT, SITEND (reference sequence). The length of the CDR3 is 15 residues. Trimming at V came to 5 bases and at J to 3 bases, leaving 3 bases not matched to a gene. The CDR3 sequence is CASSPGLGGYAEQFF. CDR3 DNA (partial): TGTGCCAGCAGCCCGGGACTGGGGGGCTATGCT.

Worth noting for this clone: Genes here carry mouse names. The read finishes 4 residues shy of the CDR3 end, and the germline J gene is used to complete it. This chain links TRBV14 with TRBJ2-1; 12 bases map to TRBD2. Germline loops: CDR1 SGHDT, CDR2 FRDEAV. The CDR3 has 14 amino acids. The sequenced part of the CDR3 DNA is TGTGCCAGCAGTTTGACTGGGGGGGCGGCT. Its translation is CASSLTGGAA. In full, the CDR3 reads CASSLTGGAAEQFF. The full variable domain, in which reference TRBV14 and TRBJ2-1 provide the parts outside the CDR3, is EAGVTQSPRYAVLQEGQAVSFWCDPISGHDTLYWYQQPRDQGPQLLVYFRDEAVIDNSQLPSDRFSAVRPKGTNSTLKIQSAKQGDTATYLCASSLTGGAAEQFFGPGTRLTVL.

This clone was found a few times. Germline and genes: mouse. The CDR3 end lies 3 residues beyond the end of the read and is filled in from the germline J gene. The rearrangement uses TRBV19 and TRBJ1-6; 9 positions agree with TRBD1. TRBJ1-6 is an ORF, with its function uncertain. This CDR3 spans 14 amino acids. Losses at the gene ends were 7 bases for V and 4 bases for J; bases not matched to a gene: 3. Germline V CDR1 and CDR2: FNHDT, SITEND (reference sequence). The part of the CDR3 DNA that was read is TGTGCCAGCGGAGACAGGGGGTATAATTCGCCC. Its protein is CASGDRGYNSP. The whole CDR3 reads CASGDRGYNSPLYF.

This clone was picked up many times. Mouse gene names apply. From the germline J gene comes the end of the CDR3, since the read stops 4 residues before it. The chain combines TRBV17 with TRBJ1-2; no definite D call. There are 12 residues in the CDR3. V gave up 4 bases and J gave up 0 bases, with 3 bases separating them. Germline CDR1 reads MNHDT; CDR2 reads YYDKIL. The CDR3 protein is CASSIANSDYTF. Incomplete CDR3 DNA: TGTGCTAGCAGTATTGCAAACTCC.

Concerning this clone itself: Gene names and germline match the mouse. The read finishes 4 residues shy of the CDR3 end, and the germline J gene is used to complete it. The rearrangement links TRBV19 to TRBJ2-5; no firm D call. Looked up from germline, CDR1 is FNHDT and CDR2 is SITEND (reference sequence). This CDR3 has 14 residues. V was shortened by 0 bases and J by 2 bases, with 7 bases between the two germline ends. The CDR3 loop is CASSIATVQDTQYF. The covered CDR3 bases are TGTGCCAGCAGTATAGCTACAGTCCAAGAC.

The sample holds a few counts of this clone. Mouse names are used for the genes. Read coverage stops 4 residues before the CDR3 terminus; the germline J gene supplies the remainder. The chain recombines TRBV5 with TRBJ2-5; the match to TRBD1 covers 7 bases. The J segment lost 3 bases and the V segment lost 5 bases, leaving 2 bases of the junction unmatched. This CDR3 has 13 amino acids. The germline V gene has CDR1 LGHNA and CDR2 YNLKQL (reference sequence). The CDR3 bases that were read are TGTGCCAGCAGCTTCAGGGGGCAAGAC. Translation gives CASSFRGQD. The whole CDR3 is CASSFRGQDTQYF.

This clone was observed a few times. The listed genes are named as in mouse. The CDR3 extends 4 residues past the end of the read, so its final part is completed from the germline J gene. The same CDR3 also results from other DNA sequences found in this sample. The gene calls are TRBV13-2 and TRBJ2-4; possible D gene TRBD2, 5 bases. Trimming removed 0 bases at V and 1 base at J, with 6 bases between. The CDR3 is 14 residues long. Germline V gene lookup returns CDR1 NNHNN and CDR2 SYGAGS (reference sequence). This CDR3 reads CASGDAWGQNTLYF. Partial CDR3 DNA: TGTGCCAGCGGTGATGCCTGGGGTCAAAAC.

This clone was detected a few times. Genes here carry mouse names. Read data end 4 residues before the CDR3 end; the end is taken from the germline J gene. J is TRBJ2-1 and V is TRBV5; 8 bases are a match to TRBD2. Trimming took 5 bases from V and 1 from J; bases not matched to a gene: 4. This CDR3 comprises 15 residues. Per germline, CDR1 LGHNA and CDR2 YNLKQL (reference sequence). The CDR3 loop reads CASSSPGGNYAEQFF. CDR3 DNA, as far as it was read: TGTGCCAGCAGCTCTCCTGGGGGGAACTATGCT.

This clone occurred a few times. Genes and germline come from the mouse. The CDR3 end falls 4 residues outside the read, so it is completed with the germline J gene. This rearrangement joins TRBV14 to TRBJ2-1; possible D gene TRBD1, 5 bases. This CDR3 spans 15 amino acids. V gave up 1 base and J gave up 4 bases, with 12 bases separating them. Germline assignment: CDR1 SGHDT and CDR2 FRDEAV. The CDR3 is CASSFPREGYAEQFF. The sequenced part of the CDR3 DNA is TGTGCCAGCAGTTTCCCCAGGGAGGGTTATGCT.

This clone was counted between two and nine times. Mouse names are used for the genes. The CDR3 reads CASSDGLGYSAETLYF. The sequenced part of the CDR3 DNA is TGTGCCAGCAGTGATGGACTGGGGTATAGTGCAGAA. The chain joins TRBV13-1 to TRBJ2-3; TRBD2 aligns across 8 bases. The DNA ends 4 residues before the CDR3 does, and the rest of the CDR3 is filled in from the germline J gene. Per the germline V gene, CDR1 is NSHNY and CDR2 is SYGAGN. V shed 0 bases, J shed 0 bases, and the junction held 3 bases outside the gene matches. There are 16 residues in the CDR3.

For this clone: Gene names are the mouse ones. The DNA ends 4 residues before the CDR3 does, and the rest of the CDR3 is filled in from the germline J gene. The chain has TRBV17 and TRBJ2-3; D possibly corresponds to TRBD2 (6 bases). In germline, CDR1 is MNHDT, CDR2 YYDKIL. CDR3 size: 13 residues. The ends were cut back, 6 bases at V and 2 bases at J, with 9 bases in the middle. CDR3 DNA (partial): TGTGCTAGCAGACTGGGAGTTGCAGAA. Its translation: CASRLGVAE. The full CDR3 is CASRLGVAETLYF.

Regarding this clone: The gene symbols are mouse symbols. The read terminates 4 residues ahead of where the CDR3 ends, so the germline J gene completes it. The V gene is TRBV12-2, the J gene TRBJ2-3; possibly TRBD2 for D (6 bases). The CDR3 extends over 13 amino acids. The V gene lost 7 bases and the J gene lost 0 bases, with 10 bases spanning the gap. Germline V gene data show CDR1 as SGHLS and CDR2 as HYDKME. CDR3 loop: CAREWGSAETLYF. The CDR3 DNA, read in part, is TGTGCCAGGGAGTGGGGGAGTGCAGAA. Filled out from reference TRBV12-2 and TRBJ2-3, the complete variable domain reads NSGVVQSPRYIIKGKGERSILKCIPISGHLSVAWYQQTQGQELKFFIQHYDKMERDKGNLPSRFSVQQFDDYHSEMNMSALELEDSAVYFCAREWGSAETLYFGSGTRLTVL.

This clone was picked up a small number of times. Genes and germline come from the mouse. The read finishes 4 residues shy of the CDR3 end, and the germline J gene is used to complete it. The gene calls are TRBV13-3 and TRBJ1-1; D perhaps matches TRBD1 (6 bases). In germline, CDR1 is NNHDY, CDR2 SYVADS. The V and J ends lost 2 bases and 0 bases respectively, with 11 bases between them. The CDR3 is made up of 15 amino acids. CDR3 in amino acids: CASSEGRGANTEVFF. CDR3 bases read: TGTGCCAGCAGTGAAGGCAGGGGTGCAAACACA.

Concerning this clone itself: Here the gene names and germline are mouse. The sequenced fragment ends 4 residues before the CDR3 boundary, so the rest is inferred from the germline J gene. This CDR3 is also generated by other DNA sequences in the sample. This chain uses TRBV1 with TRBJ2-7; TRBD2 agrees at 9 bases. This CDR3 has 14 residues. Looked up from germline, CDR1 is NSQYPW and CDR2 is LRSPGD (reference sequence). V lost 3 bases to trimming and J lost 1 base; unmatched junction nucleotides: 1. The sequenced part of the CDR3 DNA is TGCACCTGCAGTGCCGACTGGGGGTCCTAT. Translated: CTCSADWGSY. The full-length CDR3 reads as CTCSADWGSYEQYF.

This clone was seen many times. Genes and germline are mouse. Coverage ceases 4 residues before the CDR3 finishes, and the germline J gene fills in the end. Other DNA sequences in this sample translate to the same CDR3. This sequence joins TRBV1 and TRBJ2-5; unclear D gene. Germline CDR1 NSQYPW, CDR2 LRSPGD (reference sequence). The CDR3 loop spans 14 amino acids. V lost 1 base, J lost 0 bases, and 5 bases lay in between. The CDR3 bases that were read are TGCACCTGCAGTGCAGGGTTTAACCAAGAC. Translating it yields CTCSAGFNQD. The whole CDR3 sequence reads CTCSAGFNQDTQYF.

Regarding this clone: Mouse gene names and germline throughout. CDR3: CASSDARTGGQNTLYF. The DNA read from the CDR3 is TGTGCCAGCAGTGATGCTCGGACTGGGGGTCAAAAC. The chain couples TRBV13-3 to TRBJ2-4; 9 nucleotides align to TRBD2. Read data end 4 residues before the CDR3 end; the end is taken from the germline J gene. The germline gives CDR1 NNHDY, CDR2 SYVADS. With 0 bases clipped from V and 1 base from J, the junction kept 3 bases outside the gene matches. The CDR3 is 16 residues long.

There are a few counts of this clone. The genes are named according to mouse. Sequencing ends 4 residues short of the CDR3 end; the germline J gene provides the rest. The same CDR3 is also encoded by other DNA sequences in this sample. This chain joins TRBV13-2 and TRBJ2-7, with D perhaps matching TRBD2 (7 bases). This CDR3 has 14 residues. Germline V gives CDR1 NNHNN, CDR2 SYGAGS (reference sequence). Trimming cost V 2 bases and J 0 bases, with 9 bases left between them. The DNA read from the CDR3 is TGTGCCAGCGGTGAAGGGGGGGTCTCCTAT. Encoded protein: CASGEGGVSY. The full CDR3 protein reads CASGEGGVSYEQYF.

This clone was detected only a few times. Germline and genes here are mouse. The sequence runs out 4 residues before the end of the CDR3; the remainder is reconstructed from the germline J gene. The chain is built from TRBV13-2 and TRBJ1-1; 9 bases match TRBD1. With 3 bases clipped from V and 3 bases from J, the junction kept 6 bases outside the gene matches. Germline V gene sequence: CDR1 NNHNN, CDR2 SYGAGS (reference sequence). This CDR3 has 15 amino acids. CDR3: CASGGPGQGDTEVFF. The part of the CDR3 DNA that was read is TGTGCCAGCGGTGGTCCGGGACAGGGCGACACA.

A word on this clone: Mouse gene names apply. Sequencing ends 4 residues short of the CDR3 end; the germline J gene provides the rest. Other DNA sequences from this sample encode an identical CDR3 as well. This sequence joins TRBV13-1 and TRBJ1-2; D perhaps matches TRBD1 (6 bases). Germline V gives CDR1 NSHNY, CDR2 SYGAGN. This CDR3 comprises 13 residues. CDR3 bases read: TGTGCCAGCAGTGAAGGGGGGCGATCC. Its protein product is CASSEGGRS. The whole CDR3 reads CASSEGGRSDYTF.

This clone was counted a few times. These gene names are mouse names. From the germline J gene comes the end of the CDR3, since the read stops 4 residues before it. The chain links TRBV1 to TRBJ2-1, with 8 bases identical to TRBD2. The ends lost 0 bases at V and 4 bases at J; junction bases unmatched: 5. The V gene's germline CDR1 is NSQYPW and CDR2 LRSPGD (reference sequence). The CDR3 is 16 residues long. The CDR3 spells CTCSADAGGRYAEQFF. Partial CDR3 DNA: TGCACCTGCAGTGCAGATGCTGGGGGGAGGTATGCT.

This clone turned up a few times. Gene and germline names: mouse. The read falls 4 residues short of the CDR3 end, and the missing part is taken from the germline J gene. Other DNA sequences from this sample encode an identical CDR3 as well. V is TRBV5 and J is TRBJ1-2, with TRBD1 matching over 10 bases. The CDR3 consists of 15 residues. V was clipped by 0 bases and J by 2 bases; unmatched bases: 0. From germline, CDR1 is LGHNA and CDR2 YNLKQL (reference sequence). CDR3 region: CASSQETGGNSDYTF. The covered CDR3 bases are TGTGCCAGCAGCCAAGAGACAGGGGGCAACTCC.

As regards this clone: Genes and germline come from the mouse. The read terminates 4 residues before the CDR3 end, so the remaining end is supplied by the germline J gene. The chain employs TRBV13-2 and TRBJ2-7; D is unresolved. Germline values: CDR1 NNHNN, CDR2 SYGAGS (reference sequence). This CDR3 has 12 residues. The DNA read from the CDR3 is TGTGCCAGCGGTGAACAGAAATAT. Translation: CASGEQKY. The entire CDR3 is CASGEQKYEQYF.

This clone has a handful of counts. Gene names refer to mouse genes. The CDR3 end is not reached by the read, which stops 4 residues before it; the germline J gene fills it in. Other DNA variants within this sample encode the same CDR3. This chain links TRBV5 with TRBJ2-3, with 10 positions matching TRBD2. The V gene's germline CDR1 is LGHNA and CDR2 YNLKQL (reference sequence). V lost 2 bases, J lost 0 bases, and 5 bases stayed unmatched. The CDR3 contains 17 residues. The CDR3 bases that were read are TGTGCCAGCAGCCAACCTACTGGGGGGGGTAGTGCAGAA. It encodes CASSQPTGGGSAE. The complete CDR3 protein is CASSQPTGGGSAETLYF.

In this sample, this clone turned up a few times. Mouse names are used for the genes. Read sequence stops 4 residues before the CDR3 end, and the germline J gene provides the missing end. The V and J genes are TRBV1 and TRBJ2-3; no clear D gene. Trimming removed 3 bases at V and 0 bases at J, with 7 bases between. The CDR3 extends over 14 amino acids. CDR1 and CDR2 (germline): NSQYPW, LRSPGD (reference sequence). The CDR3 here is CTCSASQSAETLYF. The DNA read from the CDR3 is TGCACCTGCAGTGCTTCTCAGAGTGCAGAA.